This T cell receptor beta chain was profiled in a study of blood T cells in healthy people across ages. Primers used in a second PCR of about 7 to 12 cycles were a sample-barcoded 5' primer and a J-beta primer mix. TCRdb reprocessed the 5' RACE reads via MiXCR and lists one record per CDR3 protein. The sample contains around 520,000 distinct CDR3 sequences, roughly a quarter of which appear only once. This clonotype was seen a handful of times. Germline loops: CDR1 ENHRY, CDR2 SYGVKD. Trimming stripped 2 bases from V and 6 bases from J, with 8 bases between. This CDR3 comprises 14 residues. This sample was shared with a second study, whose subject was T cells of mothers and their children.

V gene TRBV10-3 combines with J gene TRBJ1-6; D is unresolved. The sample consisted of blood. The origin of this receptor is a boy aged 2 to 10 in good health. CDR3 coding DNA: TGTGCCATCAGTGAGCAGAGAAGTAATTCACCCCTCCACTTT. This codes for CAISEQRSNSPLHF.